The text below deals with one T cell receptor (beta chain). What it recognizes is unknown. The sample originates from a study of T cell repertoires in cytomegalovirus infection. Study observations and caveats: Pooled public TCR beta family frequency picked out CMV carriers with the relevant HLA.

TCRdb independently ran MiXCR on the reads; one entry per CDR3 protein. The table lists about 300,000 distinct CDR3 sequences, 9.6% of them singletons, with around 2.4% in the top ten. This TCR was sampled from a human donor in good health (CMV status not recorded). Some clones in this sample may be carry-over from other donors' samples. The source material was PBMCs.

The DNA for the CDR3 is TGTGCCAGCAGTCGCGGACATTCACCCCTCCACTTT. It encodes CASSRGHSPLHF. The chain links TRBV12-3 or TRBV12-4 to TRBJ1-6, with unresolved D. Trimming took 5 bases from V and 8 from J, leaving 7 bases between them. This CDR3 is 12 amino acids long.